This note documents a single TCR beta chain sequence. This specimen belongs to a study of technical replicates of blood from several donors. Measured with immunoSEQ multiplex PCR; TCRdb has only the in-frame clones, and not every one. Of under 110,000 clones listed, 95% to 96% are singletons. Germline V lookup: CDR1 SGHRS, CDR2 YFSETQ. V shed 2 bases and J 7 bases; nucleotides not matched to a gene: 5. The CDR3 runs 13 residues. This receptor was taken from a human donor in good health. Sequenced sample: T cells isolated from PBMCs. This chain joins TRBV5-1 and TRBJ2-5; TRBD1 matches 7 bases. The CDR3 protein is CASSLDRAGTQYF. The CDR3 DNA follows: TGCGCCAGCAGCTTAGACAGGGCTGGGACCCAGTACTTC. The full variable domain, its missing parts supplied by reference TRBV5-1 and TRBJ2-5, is KAGVTQTPRYLIKTRGQQVTLSCSPISGHRSVSWYQQTPGQGLQFLFEYFSETQRNKGNFPGRFSGRQFSNSRSEMNVSTLELGDSALYLCASSLDRAGTQYFGPGTRLLVL.